A single sample is the source of the 2 T cell receptor beta chains below, sequenced in a study of blood T cells in healthy people across ages. PCR was performed a second time for about 7 to 12 cycles using a sample-barcoded 5' primer and a J-beta primer mix. TCRdb ran MiXCR on the 5' RACE reads and lists one entry per CDR3 protein. This table has hundreds of thousands of distinct CDR3 sequences, 56% appearing once. Material for sequencing was blood. The receptor source for this set is a man aged 35-49 years in good health.

The chain has TRBV20-1 and TRBJ1-6, with 8 bases lining up with TRBD1. Trimming removed 0 bases from V and 6 bases from J; junction bases left unmatched: 1. This CDR3 region has 14 residues. CDR1 and CDR2 from the germline V gene are DFQATT and SNEGSKA (reference sequence). The CDR3 coding sequence is TGCAGTGCTAGAGACGGACAGGGTAATTCACCCCTCCACTTT. Amino acids: CSARDGQGNSPLHF.

The chain links TRBV5-6 to TRBJ2-3; D is perhaps TRBD2 (6 bases). V was trimmed by 0 bases and J by 1 base, leaving 12 bases between them. Germline CDR1 SGHDT, CDR2 YYEEEE. The CDR3 extends over 16 amino acids. CDR3 sequence reads: CASSLGRVSGTDTQYF. CDR3 nucleotide sequence: TGTGCCAGCAGCTTGGGGAGGGTAAGCGGCACAGATACGCAGTATTTT. The variable domain in full, completed from reference TRBV5-6 and TRBJ2-3, reads DAGVTQSPTHLIKTRGQQVTLRCSPKSGHDTVSWYQQALGQGPQFIFQYYEEEERQRGNFPDRFSGHQFPNYSSELNVNALLLGDSALYLCASSLGRVSGTDTQYFGPGTRLTVL.